The 2 T cell receptor beta chains given below trace back to one sample, sequenced in a study of OX40 agonist ivuxolimab in advanced cancers. Only in-frame clones appear in the TCRdb table, and some are missing; sequencing was by immunoSEQ multiplex PCR. The sample lists about 110,000 clones; roughly 90% were seen once. The sample consisted of CD4+ or CD8+ T cells sorted from blood, taken in a trial of the OX40 agonist ivuxolimab. The receptors here all came from an adult with an advanced solid tumor such as melanoma, head and neck, liver or kidney cancer.

This clone was observed once. The chain links TRBV7-2 to TRBJ1-2; D unresolved. The V end was cut by 5 bases, the J end by 0 bases, with 10 bases between. Per germline, CDR1 SGHTA and CDR2 FQGNSA. The CDR3 totals 14 residues. CDR3 protein: CASSGQYSNYGYTF. For the CDR3, the DNA is TGTGCCAGCAGCGGGCAATACTCTAACTATGGCTACACCTTC. Based on the CDR3 plus reference TRBV7-2 and TRBJ1-2, the full variable domain is GAGVSQSPSNKVTEKGKDVELRCDPISGHTALYWYRQSLGQGLEFLIYFQGNSAPDKSGLPSDRFSAERTGGSVSTLTIQRTQQEDSAVYLCASSGQYSNYGYTFGSGTRLTVV.

This chain connects TRBV5-4 to TRBJ1-2, with 7 bases that match TRBD1. Germline V CDR1 and CDR2: SGHNT, YYREEE (reference sequence). J was trimmed by 4 bases and V by 0 bases; bases with no gene match: 9. CDR3 size: 16 residues. The DNA for the CDR3 is TGTGCCAGCAGCTTGGCCGCGGGGCAGGGGGGCTATGGCTACACCTTC. As protein: CASSLAAGQGGYGYTF.